What follows are 19 T cell receptor beta chains derived from one specimen sequenced in a study of T cells after yellow fever vaccination. TCRdb recomputed calls from the 5' RACE reads with MiXCR, one row per CDR3 protein. The sample holds about 63,000 distinct CDR3 sequences, 6.5% to 9% seen once. The material was CD8+ T cells sorted from PBMCs, obtained 15 days after the yellow fever booster vaccination. The receptors shown here come from a man aged 25-40 years who received the YFV17D yellow fever vaccine.

This clonotype came up many times. This chain joins TRBV24-1 and TRBJ2-1; 7 bases are shared with TRBD2. V lost 1 base, J lost 0 bases, and 2 bases stayed unmatched. Germline CDR1 and CDR2: KGHDR and SFDVKD. This CDR3 is 16 amino acids long. CDR3 in DNA: TGTGCCACCAGTGATTTTGGCGGGAGCTCCTACAATGAGCAGTTCTTC. Its protein product is CATSDFGGSSYNEQFF.

Concerning this clonotype: A read error may account for a junction end that differs from germline. This sequence joins TRBV12-3 or TRBV12-4 and TRBJ2-1; D is unresolved. This CDR3 region has 11 residues. CDR3 loop: CASSFFHEHFF. CDR3 coding DNA: TGTGCCAGCAGTTTCTTTCATGAGCATTTCTTC.

In its sample, this clonotype was seen many times. J is TRBJ2-5 and V is TRBV7-9; TRBD1 might be the D (5 bases). Looked up from germline, CDR1 is SEHNR and CDR2 is FQNEAQ (reference sequence). V lost 4 bases and J 3 bases, leaving 9 bases between the germline ends. CDR3 length: 13 amino acids. This CDR3 reads CASSSTTEETQYF. For the CDR3, the DNA is TGTGCCAGCAGCTCCACGACAGAAGAGACCCAGTACTTC.

The sample holds many counts of this clonotype. The chain carries TRBV5-1 and TRBJ1-1, with 9 bases lining up with TRBD1. Looked up from germline, CDR1 is SGHRS and CDR2 is YFSETQ. V lost 3 bases, J lost 5 bases, and 2 bases stayed unmatched. The CDR3 has 13 residues. The CDR3 nucleotides read TGCGCCAGCAGCTCCGGGACAGGGACTGAAGCTTTCTTT. Amino acid sequence: CASSSGTGTEAFF.

This clonotype was picked up many times. This chain joins TRBV7-9 and TRBJ2-1; D gene unclear. Trimming removed 1 base from V and 10 bases from J, with 11 bases in between. Looked up from germline, CDR1 is SEHNR and CDR2 is FQNEAQ (reference sequence). CDR3 length: 13 residues. CDR3 DNA sequence: TGTGCCAGCAGCTTAGGGGCGTCTGGGGAGCAGTTCTTC. Its translation: CASSLGASGEQFF.

This clonotype has at least ten counts. V usage is TRBV19 and J usage is TRBJ2-7, with 10 bases that match TRBD1. V trimming: 6 bases; J trimming: 8 bases; junction bases outside the gene matches: 10. This CDR3 contains 14 residues. CDR1 is LNHDA and CDR2 is SQIVND in the germline V gene (reference sequence). The CDR3 sequence: CASSPGQGPFKQYF. CDR3 nucleotide sequence: TGTGCCAGTAGCCCGGGACAGGGGCCATTCAAGCAGTACTTC.

This clonotype was counted at least ten times. The rearrangement joins TRBV27 to TRBJ2-1; the match to TRBD2 covers 11 bases. Germline CDR1 and CDR2: MNHEY and SMNVEV (reference sequence). The V gene end was trimmed by 4 bases and the J gene end by 8 bases; junction bases not matched to a gene: 13. CDR3 length: 17 amino acids. This CDR3 reads CASSSVGPGTSGYEQFF. As DNA, the CDR3 is TGTGCCAGCAGTTCCGTGGGCCCAGGGACTAGCGGTTATGAGCAGTTCTTC.

This clonotype was seen many times. This chain connects TRBV4-1 to TRBJ2-4, with D tentatively TRBD2 (5 bases). Germline-derived CDR1 and CDR2 are MGHRA and YSYEKL. The CDR3 runs to 15 residues. Trimming cost V 4 bases and J 9 bases, with 19 bases left between them. In DNA form, the CDR3 reads TGCGCCAGCAGCCGGATGACTAATGGGGTAGGCATTCAGTACTTC. Residues: CASSRMTNGVGIQYF.

As to this clonotype: A much larger clone lies a single base off, so this may be a read error. This likely comes from a read error, as the CDR3 has no conserved phenylalanine or tryptophan at its end. The rearrangement uses TRBV27 and TRBJ2-1; no definite D call. Germline V lookup: CDR1 MNHEY, CDR2 SMNVEV (reference sequence). The V and J ends lost 2 bases and 6 bases respectively, with 8 bases between them. CDR3 size: 13 residues. The CDR3 spells CASSLGSGNEQFL. Here the CDR3 DNA reads TGTGCCAGCAGTTTAGGGTCAGGCAATGAGCAGTTCTTA.

This clonotype was counted ten times or more. V is TRBV20-1 and J is TRBJ2-7, with TRBD2 matching over 15 bases. Germline CDR1 reads DFQATT; CDR2 reads SNEGSKA (reference sequence). The CDR3 has 17 amino acids. V shed 6 bases, J shed 2 bases, and the junction held 11 bases outside the gene matches. CDR3 in DNA: TGCAGTGCACCGAACGACTGGACTAGCGGGAGGGCCTACGAGCAGTACTTC. This codes for CSAPNDWTSGRAYEQYF.

This clonotype was seen at least ten times. V usage is TRBV27 and J usage is TRBJ1-4; D ambiguous. CDR3 size: 13 residues. V lost 3 bases to trimming and J lost 3 bases, with 5 bases between them. CDR1 is MNHEY and CDR2 is SMNVEV in the germline V gene (reference sequence). The CDR3 region has the DNA TGTGCCAGCAGTTTTTACCCTAATGAAAAACTGTTTTTT. Residues: CASSFYPNEKLFF.

The sample holds many counts of this clonotype. V gene TRBV12-3 or TRBV12-4 combines with J gene TRBJ2-1; either TRBD1 or TRBD2 may supply D (5 bases each). This CDR3 spans 16 amino acids. With 6 bases removed from V and 3 bases from J, the gap between germline ends came to 18 bases. The CDR3 nucleotides are TGTGCCAGCAGCTACGCTCCGGGGACGATCTACAATGAGCAGTTCTTC. This translates into CASSYAPGTIYNEQFF.

This clonotype was counted many times. The chain joins TRBV20-1 to TRBJ1-1; 7 bases map to TRBD1. This CDR3 spans 13 amino acids. The junction had 2 bases not matched to a gene; V was cut back by 0 bases and J by 4 bases. From germline, CDR1 is DFQATT and CDR2 SNEGSKA (reference sequence). DNA of the CDR3: TGCAGTGCTAGAGACGGACAGGCCACTGAAGCTTTCTTT. It is translated as CSARDGQATEAFF.

This clonotype was counted many times. The rearrangement links TRBV5-5 to TRBJ2-7; D unclear. Germline CDR1 SGHKS, CDR2 YYEKEE (reference sequence). CDR3 length: 11 residues. V lost 4 bases and J 6 bases, leaving 8 bases between the germline ends. CDR3: CASSPALEQYF. As DNA, the CDR3 is TGTGCCAGCAGCCCCGCCCTCGAGCAGTACTTC.

This clonotype occurred many times. The chain carries TRBV4-3 and TRBJ2-1; 8 positions agree with TRBD2. CDR1 and CDR2 from the germline V gene are LGHNA and YSLEER. This CDR3 has 16 amino acids. V was pared by 5 bases and J by 6 bases, with 12 bases of the junction left unmatched. CDR3: CASSSLPAGVLNEQFF. The CDR3 DNA follows: TGCGCCAGCAGCTCCTTGCCAGCGGGAGTCCTCAATGAGCAGTTCTTC.

The V call is TRBV7-6, the J call TRBJ2-5; unclear D gene. The V and J ends lost 5 bases and 4 bases respectively, with 20 bases between them. Germline V gene lookup returns CDR1 SGHVS and CDR2 FNYEAQ. The CDR3 is made up of 16 amino acids. The CDR3 sequence: CASSGAHGAGRETQYF. CDR3 bases: TGTGCCAGCAGCGGCGCTCATGGAGCTGGCAGAGAGACCCAGTACTTC.

In its sample, this clonotype was seen many times. The rearrangement joins TRBV14 to TRBJ2-2, with D maybe TRBD2 (5 bases). Germline-derived CDR1 and CDR2 are SGHDN and FVKESK. Trimming pared 1 base from V and 5 bases from J, leaving 8 bases between. The CDR3 consists of 14 residues. The DNA for the CDR3 is TGTGCCAGCAGCCAAGTTGAGGGAACCGGGGAGCTGTTTTTT. Its translation is CASSQVEGTGELFF.

To note about this clonotype: With a much larger clone just one base away, this may be a read error. The chain uses TRBV23-1 and TRBJ2-7; no definite D call. TRBV23-1 is sorted into the ORF group, with uncertain function. The CDR3 spans 15 residues. Trimming took 0 bases from V and 9 from J, leaving 18 bases between them. This chain's CDR3 is CASSQSNRRRHGQYF. CDR3 nucleotides: TGCGCCAGCAGTCAATCAAACCGCCGAAGGCACGGGCAGTACTTC.

This clonotype was seen many times. The chain joins TRBV12-3 or TRBV12-4 to TRBJ1-2, with 7 bases that match TRBD1. The J segment lost 5 bases and the V segment lost 6 bases, leaving 6 bases of the junction unmatched. The CDR3 runs 13 residues. The CDR3 DNA follows: TGTGCCAGCAGCCCCGGGACAGCGTATGGCTACACCTTC. Residues: CASSPGTAYGYTF.